The rows below give T cell receptor beta chains drawn from one sample of a study of shared clonotypes between healthy human individuals. Sequencing used immunoSEQ multiplex PCR; TCRdb keeps in-frame clones, though not all of them. In the table there are roughly 2.5 million clones, approximately 92% of which are singletons. The sequenced material came from naive CD4+ T cells sorted from blood. The origin of the receptors is a man younger than 30 in good health. Each CDR3 is given with its conserved first and last residue. A D gene is named only where the DNA matches it firmly. Expanded clones get a size class; other rows say once, few or many, or leave the size out.

clone_size d_call cdr3_length j_call v_call cdr3_aa cdr3_nt
- - 14 TRBJ1-5 TRBV29-1 CSVEDTVGGQPQHF TGCAGCGTTGAAGATACGGTGGGGGGACAGCCCCAGCATTTT
- TRBD1 16 TRBJ1-4 TRBV19 CASSILPGQGNEKLFF TGTGCCAGTAGTATACTTCCGGGACAGGGCAATGAAAAACTGTTTTTT
- TRBD1 16 TRBJ1-4 TRBV28 CASSRDRDPTNEKLFF TGTGCCAGCAGCAGGGACAGGGACCCAACTAATGAAAAACTGTTTTTT
once - 17 TRBJ1-3 TRBV12-5 CASGLRRDTASGNTIYF TGTGCTAGTGGTTTGAGACGGGACACTGCCTCTGGAAACACCATATATTTT
- TRBD1 15 TRBJ2-4 TRBV5-4 CASSAQGALGAIQYF TGTGCCAGCAGTGCGCAGGGGGCGCTCGGGGCCATTCAGTACTTC
- - 15 TRBJ1-6 TRBV18 CASSPPGRYNSPLHF TGTGCCAGCTCACCACCGGGACGGTATAATTCACCCCTCCACTTT
- - 17 TRBJ2-3 TRBV18 CASSPSWGMGPHGTQYF TGTGCCAGCTCACCTTCGTGGGGGATGGGACCTCACGGTACGCAGTATTTT
- - 14 TRBJ2-7 TRBV5-1 CASSLGEQVYEQYF TGCGCCAGCAGCTTGGGGGAGCAAGTCTACGAGCAGTACTTC
- TRBD1 15 TRBJ1-1 TRBV7-2 CASSFGRTGNTEAFF TGTGCCAGCAGCTTTGGCCGGACAGGAAACACTGAAGCTTTCTTT
- - 13 TRBJ2-7 TRBV2 CASSESGTREQYF TGTGCCAGCAGTGAATCAGGGACGCGCGAGCAGTACTTC
few TRBD1 12 TRBJ1-1 TRBV5-6 CASSLEAGGTFF TGTGCCAGCAGCTTGGAGGCAGGGGGGACTTTCTTT
- - 15 TRBJ2-1 TRBV18 CASSQRQGQYNEQFF TGTGCCAGCTCACAGAGGCAGGGGCAATACAATGAGCAGTTCTTC
- - 20 TRBJ2-6 TRBV12-2 CASRSGPDSFCSSGANVLTF TGTGCAAGTCGCTCTGGACCTGATTCTTTTTGCAGCTCTGGGGCCAACGTCCTGACTTTC
- - 13 TRBJ2-7 TRBV18 CASSRAGSDEQYF TGTGCCAGCTCACGGGCAGGGTCGGACGAGCAGTACTTC
- - 15 TRBJ1-6 TRBV11-2 CASSLAAMGDSPLHF TGTGCCAGCAGCCTCGCAGCAATGGGAGATTCACCCCTCCACTTT
- - 13 TRBJ2-5 TRBV7-2 CASSLVDSETQYF TGTGCCAGCAGCTTAGTTGACTCCGAGACCCAGTACTTC
- - 15 TRBJ2-7 TRBV29-1 CSVRRGDTLSHEQYF TGCAGCGTTCGAAGGGGGGACACCTTAAGCCACGAGCAGTACTTC
- - 14 TRBJ1-2 TRBV11-1 CASSTDRVNYGYTF TGTGCCAGCAGCACAGACCGGGTTAACTATGGCTACACCTTC
- - 13 TRBJ2-1 TRBV2 CASSVQTGSEQFF TGTGCCAGCAGTGTCCAAACAGGGAGTGAGCAGTTCTTC
- - 15 TRBJ2-3 TRBV10-3 CAITIGGGLSDTQYF TGTGCCATCACTATTGGAGGGGGACTATCAGATACGCAGTATTTT
- TRBD2 18 TRBJ2-2 TRBV10-1 CASSVGLAGPLRAGELFF TGCGCCAGCAGTGTCGGACTAGCGGGACCTCTAAGGGCCGGGGAGCTGTTTTTT
- - 13 TRBJ1-2 TRBV7-9 CASSKQGSYGYTF TGTGCCAGCAGCAAACAGGGATCCTATGGCTACACCTTC
- TRBD2 15 TRBJ2-7 TRBV9 CASSVSAGAKYEQYF TGTGCCAGCAGCGTCTCAGCGGGAGCCAAATACGAGCAGTACTTC
- - 13 TRBJ2-7 TRBV29-1 CSAKTGVSYEQYF TGCAGCGCAAAAACGGGGGTTTCCTACGAGCAGTACTTC
- - 15 TRBJ2-3 TRBV6-6 CASSYGTPLTDTQYF TGTGCCAGCAGTTACGGGACTCCCTTGACAGATACGCAGTATTTT
few TRBD1 14 TRBJ1-1 TRBV29-1 CSVQGNQMNTEAFF TGCAGCGTACAGGGGAATCAGATGAACACTGAAGCTTTCTTT
- - 17 TRBJ2-1 TRBV7-2 CASSSNLLATTYNEQFF TGTGCCAGCAGCTCCAATCTGCTGGCGACTACCTACAATGAGCAGTTCTTC
- TRBD2 13 TRBJ2-7 TRBV2 CASSGTRVGEQYF TGTGCCAGCTCCGGGACTAGGGTCGGCGAGCAGTACTTC
- - 14 TRBJ1-3 TRBV6-6 CASRAGGGGNTIYF TGTGCCAGCCGGGCGGGGGGCGGCGGAAACACCATATATTTT
- TRBD2 14 TRBJ2-5 TRBV6-5 CASSYGLAGGPQYF TGTGCCAGCAGTTACGGACTAGCGGGAGGGCCCCAGTACTTC
once - 15 TRBJ1-3 TRBV6-6 CASSSRGISGNTIYF TGTGCCAGCAGTTCTCGGGGAATCTCTGGAAACACCATATATTTT